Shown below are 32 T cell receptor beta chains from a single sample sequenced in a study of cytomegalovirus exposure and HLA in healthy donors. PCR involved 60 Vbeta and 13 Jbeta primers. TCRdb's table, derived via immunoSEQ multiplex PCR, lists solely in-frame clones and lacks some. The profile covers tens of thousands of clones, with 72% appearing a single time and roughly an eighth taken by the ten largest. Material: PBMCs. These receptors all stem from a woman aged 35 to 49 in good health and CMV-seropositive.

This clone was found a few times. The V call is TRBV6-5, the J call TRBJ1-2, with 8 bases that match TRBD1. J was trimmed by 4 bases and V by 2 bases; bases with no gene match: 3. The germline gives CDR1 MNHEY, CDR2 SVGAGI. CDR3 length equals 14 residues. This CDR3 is CASSYLDRGYGYTF. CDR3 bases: TGTGCCAGCAGTTACCTCGACAGGGGCTATGGCTACACCTTC.

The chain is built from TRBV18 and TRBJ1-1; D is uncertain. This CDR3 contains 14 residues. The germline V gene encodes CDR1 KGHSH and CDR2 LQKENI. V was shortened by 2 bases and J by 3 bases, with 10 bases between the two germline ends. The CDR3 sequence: CASSPVAADTEAFF. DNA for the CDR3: TGTGCCAGCTCACCAGTGGCTGCGGACACTGAAGCTTTCTTT. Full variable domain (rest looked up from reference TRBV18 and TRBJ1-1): NAGVMQNPRHLVRRRGQEARLRCSPMKGHSHVYWYRQLPEEGLKFMVYLQKENIIDESGMPKERFSAEFPKEGPSILRIQQVVRGDSAAYFCASSPVAADTEAFFGQGTRLTVV.

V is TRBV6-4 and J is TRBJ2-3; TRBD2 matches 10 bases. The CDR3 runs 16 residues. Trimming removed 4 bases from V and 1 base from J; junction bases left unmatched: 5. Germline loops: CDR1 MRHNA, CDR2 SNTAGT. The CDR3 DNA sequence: TGTGCCAGCAGTGTAACGGGGACTAGCGGCACAGATACGCAGTATTTT. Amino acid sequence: CASSVTGTSGTDTQYF.

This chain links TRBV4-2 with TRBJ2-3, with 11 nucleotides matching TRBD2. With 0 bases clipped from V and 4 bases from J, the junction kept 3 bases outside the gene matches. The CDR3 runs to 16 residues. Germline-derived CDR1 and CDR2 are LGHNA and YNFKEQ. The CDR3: CASSQDASGGPDTQYF. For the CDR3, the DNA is TGTGCCAGCAGCCAAGATGCTAGCGGGGGGCCAGATACGCAGTATTTT.

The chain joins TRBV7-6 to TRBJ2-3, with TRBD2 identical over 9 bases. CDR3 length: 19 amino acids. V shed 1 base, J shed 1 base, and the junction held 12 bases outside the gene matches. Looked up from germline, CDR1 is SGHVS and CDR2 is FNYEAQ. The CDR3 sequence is CASSLGFLAGTTGTDTQYF. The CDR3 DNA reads TGTGCCAGCAGCTTAGGATTCCTAGCGGGGACAACAGGCACAGATACGCAGTATTTT.

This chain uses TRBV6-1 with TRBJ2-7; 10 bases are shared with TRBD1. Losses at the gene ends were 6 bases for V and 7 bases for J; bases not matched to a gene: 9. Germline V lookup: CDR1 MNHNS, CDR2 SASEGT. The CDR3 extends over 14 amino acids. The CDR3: CASSRDRGSSEQYF. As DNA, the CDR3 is TGTGCCAGCAGCAGGGACAGGGGTTCGAGTGAGCAGTACTTC.

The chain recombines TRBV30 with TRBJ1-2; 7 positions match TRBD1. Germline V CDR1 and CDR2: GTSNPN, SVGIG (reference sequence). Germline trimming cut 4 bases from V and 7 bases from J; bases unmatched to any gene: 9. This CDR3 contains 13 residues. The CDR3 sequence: CAWNLQGDGGYTF. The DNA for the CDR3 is TGTGCCTGGAATCTCCAGGGGGACGGTGGCTACACCTTC.

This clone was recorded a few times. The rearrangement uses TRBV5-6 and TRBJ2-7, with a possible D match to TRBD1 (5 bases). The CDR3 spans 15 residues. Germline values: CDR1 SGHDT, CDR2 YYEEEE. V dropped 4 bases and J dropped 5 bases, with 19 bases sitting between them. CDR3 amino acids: CASSRLWSQGNEQYF. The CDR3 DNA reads TGTGCCAGCAGCCGCCTGTGGTCCCAGGGTAACGAGCAGTACTTC.

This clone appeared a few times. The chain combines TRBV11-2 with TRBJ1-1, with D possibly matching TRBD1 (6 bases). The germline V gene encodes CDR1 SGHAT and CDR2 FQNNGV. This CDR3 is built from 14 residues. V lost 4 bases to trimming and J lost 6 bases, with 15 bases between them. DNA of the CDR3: TGTGCCAGCAGCTCTAATACAGGGTTCGCTGAAGCTTTCTTT. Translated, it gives CASSSNTGFAEAFF.

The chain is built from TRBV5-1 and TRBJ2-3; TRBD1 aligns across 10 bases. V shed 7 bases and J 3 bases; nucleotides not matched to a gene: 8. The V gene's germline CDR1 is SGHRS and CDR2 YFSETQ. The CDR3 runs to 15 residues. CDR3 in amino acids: CASGQGQGRTDTQYF. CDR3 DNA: TGCGCCAGCGGACAGGGACAGGGGAGGACAGATACGCAGTATTTT.

In nucleotides, the CDR3 is TGTGCCAGCAGCGGAAATCAGGGGGCGAGTTCACCCCTCCACTTT. Its protein is CASSGNQGASSPLHF. The chain has TRBV2 and TRBJ1-6; 8 bases match TRBD1. Germline V gene data show CDR1 as SNHLY and CDR2 as FYNNEI. With 6 bases clipped from V and 9 bases from J, the junction kept 10 bases outside the gene matches. This CDR3 region has 15 residues. Together with reference TRBV2 and TRBJ1-6, the CDR3 gives the full variable domain: EPEVTQTPSHQVTQMGQEVILRCVPISNHLYFYWYRQILGQKVEFLVSFYNNEISEKSEIFDDQFSVERPDGSNFTLKIRSTKLEDSAMYFCASSGNQGASSPLHFGNGTRLTVT.

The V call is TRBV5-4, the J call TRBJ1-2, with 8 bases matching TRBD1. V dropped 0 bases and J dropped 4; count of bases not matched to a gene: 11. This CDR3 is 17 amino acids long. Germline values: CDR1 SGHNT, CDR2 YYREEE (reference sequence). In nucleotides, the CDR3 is TGTGCCAGCAGCTTGGACAACCAGGGGGCGATGGGCTATGGCTACACCTTC. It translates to CASSLDNQGAMGYGYTF.

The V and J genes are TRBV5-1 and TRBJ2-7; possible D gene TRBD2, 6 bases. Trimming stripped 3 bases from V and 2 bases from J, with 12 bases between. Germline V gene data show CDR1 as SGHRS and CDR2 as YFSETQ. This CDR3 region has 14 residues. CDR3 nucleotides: TGCGCCAGCAGCTCGATAGCGGCTACCTACGAGCAGTACTTC. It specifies CASSSIAATYEQYF.

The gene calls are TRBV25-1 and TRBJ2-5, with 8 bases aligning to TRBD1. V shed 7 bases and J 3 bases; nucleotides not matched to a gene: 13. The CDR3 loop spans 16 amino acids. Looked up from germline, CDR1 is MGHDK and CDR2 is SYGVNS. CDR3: CASTPSLQGAEETQYF. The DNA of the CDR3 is TGTGCCAGCACCCCATCCCTCCAGGGGGCGGAAGAGACCCAGTACTTC.

As DNA, the CDR3 is TGTGCCATCAGTGGGACAGGGGGCCCCCGGCCCCAGCATTTT. It yields the protein CAISGTGGPRPQHF. J is TRBJ1-5 and V is TRBV10-3; 11 bases fit TRBD1. The V gene's germline CDR1 is ENHRY and CDR2 SYGVKD. CDR3 length: 14 residues. V gave up 4 bases and J gave up 9 bases; unmatched junction bases: 5.

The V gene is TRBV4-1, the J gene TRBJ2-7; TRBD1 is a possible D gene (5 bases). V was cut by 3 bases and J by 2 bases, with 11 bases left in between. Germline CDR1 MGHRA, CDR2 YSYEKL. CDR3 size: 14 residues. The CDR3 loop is CASSHDQGPYEQYF. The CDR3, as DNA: TGCGCCAGCAGCCATGACCAGGGTCCCTACGAGCAGTACTTC.

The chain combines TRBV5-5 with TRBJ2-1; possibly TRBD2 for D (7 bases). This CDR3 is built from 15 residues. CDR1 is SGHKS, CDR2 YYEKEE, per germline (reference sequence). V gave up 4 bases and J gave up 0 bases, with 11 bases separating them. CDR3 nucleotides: TGTGCCAGCAGCCCCGCGGGGGCCTCCTACAATGAGCAGTTCTTC. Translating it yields CASSPAGASYNEQFF.

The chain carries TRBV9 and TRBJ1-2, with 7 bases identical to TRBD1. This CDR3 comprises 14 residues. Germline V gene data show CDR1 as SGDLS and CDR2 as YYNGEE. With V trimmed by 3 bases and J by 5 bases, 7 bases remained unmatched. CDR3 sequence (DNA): TGTGCCAGCAGCGGACAGGGAAGCTGGTATGGCTACACCTTC. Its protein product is CASSGQGSWYGYTF.

CDR3 nucleotides: TGTGCCTGGAGTGCAGGGGGCACTGAAGCTTTCTTT. It translates to CAWSAGGTEAFF. The rearrangement uses TRBV30 and TRBJ1-1; 7 nucleotides agree with TRBD1. The germline CDR1 and CDR2 sequences are GTSNPN and SVGIG (reference sequence). V shed 1 base, J shed 4 bases, and the junction held 0 bases outside the gene matches. The CDR3 totals 12 residues.

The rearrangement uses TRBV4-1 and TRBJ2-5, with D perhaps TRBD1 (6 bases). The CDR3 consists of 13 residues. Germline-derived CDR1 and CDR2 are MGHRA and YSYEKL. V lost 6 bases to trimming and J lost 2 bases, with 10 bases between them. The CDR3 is CASRGTGQETQYF. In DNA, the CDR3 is TGCGCCAGCAGGGGTACAGGGCAAGAGACCCAGTACTTC.

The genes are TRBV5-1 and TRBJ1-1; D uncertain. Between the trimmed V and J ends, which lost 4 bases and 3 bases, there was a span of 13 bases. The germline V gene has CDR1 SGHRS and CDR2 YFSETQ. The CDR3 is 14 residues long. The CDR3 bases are TGCGCCAGCAGCCCACCAAGCGGTGACACTGAAGCTTTCTTT. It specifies CASSPPSGDTEAFF.

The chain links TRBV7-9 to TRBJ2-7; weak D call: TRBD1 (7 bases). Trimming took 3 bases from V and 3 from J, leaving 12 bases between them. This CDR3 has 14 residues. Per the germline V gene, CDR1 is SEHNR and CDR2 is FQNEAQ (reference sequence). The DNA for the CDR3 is TGTGCCAGCAGCTTCGGGGGACAGATCTACGAGCAGTACTTC. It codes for CASSFGGQIYEQYF. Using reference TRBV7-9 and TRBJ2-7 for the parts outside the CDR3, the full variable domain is DTGVSQNPRHKITKRGQNVTFRCDPISEHNRLYWYRQTLGQGPEFLTYFQNEAQLEKSRLLSDRFSAERPKGSFSTLEIQRTEQGDSAMYLCASSFGGQIYEQYFGPGTRLTVT.

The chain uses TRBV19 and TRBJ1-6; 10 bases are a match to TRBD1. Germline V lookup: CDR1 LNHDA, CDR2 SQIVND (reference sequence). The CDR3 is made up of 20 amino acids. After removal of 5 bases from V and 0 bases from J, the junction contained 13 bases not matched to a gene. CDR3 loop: CASSSDRGLSRGSYNSPLHF. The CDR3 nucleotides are TGTGCCAGTAGTTCCGACAGGGGGCTATCTCGCGGCTCCTATAATTCACCCCTCCACTTT. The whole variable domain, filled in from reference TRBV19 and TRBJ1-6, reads DGGITQSPKYLFRKEGQNVTLSCEQNLNHDAMYWYRQDPGQGLRLIYYSQIVNDFQKGDIAEGYSVSREKKESFPLTVTSAQKNPTAFYLCASSSDRGLSRGSYNSPLHFGNGTRLTVT.

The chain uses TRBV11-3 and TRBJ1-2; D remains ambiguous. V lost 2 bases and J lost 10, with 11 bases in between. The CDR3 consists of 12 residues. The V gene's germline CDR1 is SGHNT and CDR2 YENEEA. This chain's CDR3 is CASSLKFGVYTF. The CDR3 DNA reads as TGTGCCAGCAGCTTAAAGTTCGGAGTCTACACCTTC. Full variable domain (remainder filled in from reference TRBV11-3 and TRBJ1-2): EAGVVQSPRYKIIEKKQPVAFWCNPISGHNTLYWYLQNLGQGPELLIRYENEEAVDDSQLPKDRFSAERLKGVDSTLKIQPAELGDSAVYLCASSLKFGVYTFGSGTRLTVV.

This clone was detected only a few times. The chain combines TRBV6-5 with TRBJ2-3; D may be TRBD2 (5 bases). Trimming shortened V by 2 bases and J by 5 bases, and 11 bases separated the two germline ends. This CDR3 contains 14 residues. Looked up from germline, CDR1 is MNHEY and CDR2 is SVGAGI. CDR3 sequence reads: CASSYRRKGDTQYF. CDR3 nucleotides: TGTGCCAGCAGTTACCGGAGGAAGGGAGATACGCAGTATTTT.

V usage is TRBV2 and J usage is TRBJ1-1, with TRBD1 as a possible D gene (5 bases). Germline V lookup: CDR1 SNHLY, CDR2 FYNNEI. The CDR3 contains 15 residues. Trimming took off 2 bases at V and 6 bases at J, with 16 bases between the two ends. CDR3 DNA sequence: TGTGCCAGCAGTGAATTTGTTCGGGGGGTATCTGAAGCTTTCTTT. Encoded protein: CASSEFVRGVSEAFF.

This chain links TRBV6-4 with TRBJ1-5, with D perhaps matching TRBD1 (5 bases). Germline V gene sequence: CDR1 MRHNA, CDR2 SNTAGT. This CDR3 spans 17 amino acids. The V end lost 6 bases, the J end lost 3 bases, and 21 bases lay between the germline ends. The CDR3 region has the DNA TGTGCCAGCAGGGGGGGATACAGGTTTCCCCTCAATCAGCCCCAGCATTTT. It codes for CASRGGYRFPLNQPQHF.

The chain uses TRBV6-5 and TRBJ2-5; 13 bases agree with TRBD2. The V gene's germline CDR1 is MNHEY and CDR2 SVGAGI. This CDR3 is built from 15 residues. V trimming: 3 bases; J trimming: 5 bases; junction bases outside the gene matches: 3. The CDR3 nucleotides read TGTGCCAGCAGTTATCTGGGACTAGCGGGGGAGACCCAGTACTTC. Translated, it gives CASSYLGLAGETQYF.

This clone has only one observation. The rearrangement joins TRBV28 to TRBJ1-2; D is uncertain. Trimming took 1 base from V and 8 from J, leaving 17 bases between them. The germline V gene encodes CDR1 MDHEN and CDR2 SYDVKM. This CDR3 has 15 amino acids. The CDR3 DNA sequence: TGTGCCAGCAGTTTATCAGCGGCATCGGAAACGGGCTACACCTTC. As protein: CASSLSAASETGYTF.

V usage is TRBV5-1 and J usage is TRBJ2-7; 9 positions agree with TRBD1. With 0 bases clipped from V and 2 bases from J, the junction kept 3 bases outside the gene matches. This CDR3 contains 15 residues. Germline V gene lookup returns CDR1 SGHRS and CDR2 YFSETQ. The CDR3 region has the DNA TGCGCCAGCAGCTTGGGGACAGGGGACACCTACGAGCAGTACTTC. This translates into CASSLGTGDTYEQYF.

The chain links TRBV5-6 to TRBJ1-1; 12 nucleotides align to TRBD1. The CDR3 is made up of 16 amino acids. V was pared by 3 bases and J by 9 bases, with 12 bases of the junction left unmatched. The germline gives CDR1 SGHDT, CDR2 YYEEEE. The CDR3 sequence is CASSWIPGQGAQKAFF. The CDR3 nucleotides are TGTGCCAGCAGCTGGATTCCGGGACAGGGGGCGCAGAAAGCTTTCTTT.

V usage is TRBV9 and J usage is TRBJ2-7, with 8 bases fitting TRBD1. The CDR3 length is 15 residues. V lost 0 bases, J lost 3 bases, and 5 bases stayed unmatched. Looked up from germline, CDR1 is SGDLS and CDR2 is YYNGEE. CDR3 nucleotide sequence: TGTGCCAGCAGCGTAGGAGGACAGGGCGGCTACGAGCAGTACTTC. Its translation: CASSVGGQGGYEQYF. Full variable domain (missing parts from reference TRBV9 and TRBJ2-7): DSGVTQTPKHLITATGQRVTLRCSPRSGDLSVYWYQQSLDQGLQFLIQYYNGEERAKGNILERFSAQQFPDLHSELNLSSLELGDSALYFCASSVGGQGGYEQYFGPGTRLTVT.